This TCR beta chain was sequenced in a study of graft-versus-host responses after intestinal transplantation. The CDR3 totals 14 residues. Trimming left V 3 bases short and J 0 bases short, with 8 bases between. The germline V gene encodes CDR1 KGHSY and CDR2 FQNENV. This clone appeared a few times. This table comes from immunoSEQ multiplex PCR, and its TCRdb copy is limited to in-frame clones, with some not included. The sample includes fewer than 25,000 clones, approximately 46% of them seen just once. The chain couples TRBV16 to TRBJ1-1; tentatively, D is TRBD1 (6 bases). This specimen was alloreactive CD4+ T cells from a mixed lymphocyte reaction culture, taken before intestinal transplant. Subset reported: CFSE-low proliferating T cells sorted from roughly six-day pre-transplant mixed lymphocyte reaction (GvH or HvG direction). The TCR was taken from a human patient who received an intestinal transplant. The CDR3 region has the DNA TGTGCCAGCAGCCAGCAGGGGATGAACACTGAAGCTTTCTTT. Translation gives CASSQQGMNTEAFF.